Presented here are 28 T cell receptor beta chains from one specimen sequenced in a study of response to subunit inactivated influenza vaccine. TCRdb reanalysed the RT-PCR reads using MiXCR and keeps one entry per CDR3 protein. Among a few hundred thousand distinct CDR3 sequences listed, around 22% were seen once. Here the sequenced sample was PBMCs from blood, taken less than 22 months after vaccination. The source of these receptors is a man between 50 and 69 years old who received an inactivated influenza vaccine.

The chain links TRBV12-3 or TRBV12-4 to TRBJ2-1, with a possible D match to TRBD2 (5 bases). The CDR3 length is 15 residues. V lost 3 bases and J lost 10, with 19 bases in between. Here the CDR3 reads CASSFTEGRLDEQFF. CDR3 coding DNA: TGTGCCAGCAGTTTTACTGAGGGCCGGCTAGACGAGCAGTTCTTC.

This clonotype has only a few counts. The chain joins TRBV9 to TRBJ2-1, with 9 bases matching TRBD2. Germline assignment: CDR1 SGDLS and CDR2 YYNGEE. The V segment lost 4 bases and the J segment 0 bases; nucleotides outside the gene matches: 5. The CDR3 is 16 amino acids. The CDR3 DNA follows: TGTGCCAGCAGCCTCTCTAGCGGGAACTCCTACAATGAGCAGTTCTTC. This codes for CASSLSSGNSYNEQFF. Looking up the rest from reference TRBV9 and TRBJ2-1 gives the full variable domain: DSGVTQTPKHLITATGQRVTLRCSPRSGDLSVYWYQQSLDQGLQFLIQYYNGEERAKGNILERFSAQQFPDLHSELNLSSLELGDSALYFCASSLSSGNSYNEQFFGPGTRLTVL.

This clonotype was seen more than once but under ten times. The gene calls are TRBV11-1 and TRBJ2-6, with 10 bases lining up with TRBD1. After removal of 1 base from V and 0 bases from J, the junction contained 3 bases not matched to a gene. This CDR3 has 18 amino acids. CDR1 is SGHAT, CDR2 FQDESV, per germline (reference sequence). In DNA, the CDR3 is TGTGCCAGCAGCTTAGTGGGACAGGGGAGCTCTGGGGCCAACGTCCTGACTTTC. Its translation: CASSLVGQGSSGANVLTF.

This clonotype was detected only a few times. This chain joins TRBV4-3 and TRBJ2-7; TRBD1 matches at 9 bases. This CDR3 has 15 residues. V trimming: 0 bases; J trimming: 4 bases; junction bases outside the gene matches: 4. Germline-derived CDR1 and CDR2 are LGHNA and YSLEER. CDR3 DNA: TGCGCCAGCAGCCAAGATTTAGGACAGGGGTACGAGCAGTACTTC. Residues: CASSQDLGQGYEQYF.

The chain carries TRBV24-1 and TRBJ1-2; 10 bases agree with TRBD1. CDR3 length: 14 residues. V gave up 7 bases and J gave up 6 bases; unmatched junction bases: 7. Per the germline V gene, CDR1 is KGHDR and CDR2 is SFDVKD. The CDR3 nucleotides are TGTGCCACCAGCCGGACAGGGGGGGAGAATGGCTACACCTTC. Protein: CATSRTGGENGYTF.

CDR3 sequence (DNA): TGTGCCAGCAGCCAAGACAGCAGGGACACTGAAGCTTTCTTT. Encoded protein: CASSQDSRDTEAFF. The chain is built from TRBV3-1 and TRBJ1-1, with D possibly TRBD1 on 5 matching bases. This CDR3 region has 14 residues. Trimming removed 0 bases from V and 3 bases from J, with 8 bases in between. Looked up from germline, CDR1 is LGHDT and CDR2 is YNNKEL (reference sequence).

This clonotype was observed a handful of times. The chain joins TRBV20-1 to TRBJ2-3, with D perhaps TRBD1 or TRBD2 (5 bases each). Deletions cut 5 bases from V and 1 base from J, with 13 bases between. The CDR3 loop spans 14 amino acids. Germline loops: CDR1 DFQATT, CDR2 SNEGSKA (reference sequence). CDR3 sequence reads: CSARDPARTDTQYF. The CDR3 nucleotides read TGCAGTGCTCGGGACCCTGCCCGCACAGATACGCAGTATTTT.

This clonotype has more than one count but fewer than ten. The gene calls are TRBV12-3 or TRBV12-4 and TRBJ1-4, with D uncertain. V lost 3 bases and J 6 bases, leaving 8 bases between the germline ends. The CDR3 length is 13 residues. The CDR3 is CASSFVRDEKLFF. The CDR3 DNA reads TGTGCCAGCAGTTTTGTGCGGGATGAAAAACTGTTTTTT.

The chain uses TRBV5-5 and TRBJ2-3; D call uncertain. This CDR3 region has 12 residues. CDR1 is SGHKS and CDR2 is YYEKEE in the germline V gene (reference sequence). Trimming removed 4 bases at V and 5 bases at J, with 8 bases between. CDR3 nucleotides: TGTGCCAGCAGCCCCTTTAAAGATACGCAGTATTTT. Translating it yields CASSPFKDTQYF.

This chain uses TRBV7-2 with TRBJ2-1; 8 bases align to TRBD1. The CDR3 spans 15 residues. CDR1 is SGHTA and CDR2 is FQGNSA in the germline V gene. Trimming at V came to 3 bases and at J to 4 bases, leaving 5 bases not matched to a gene. The CDR3 DNA sequence: TGTGCCAGCAGCTTGGACAGGGCAAATTACAATGAGCAGTTCTTC. It specifies CASSLDRANYNEQFF.

Details on this clonotype: This clone may be a read error of a much larger clone one base away. As DNA, the CDR3 is TGTGCCAGCGGCCACGGGACTAGCCTCAACAATGAGCAGTTCTTC. It encodes CASGHGTSLNNEQFF. The chain carries TRBV6-1 and TRBJ2-1, with 9 bases aligning to TRBD2. Germline loops: CDR1 MNHNS, CDR2 SASEGT. This CDR3 region has 15 residues. Trimming at V came to 8 bases and at J to 5 bases, leaving 10 bases not matched to a gene.

This clonotype occurred a few times. V usage is TRBV10-3 and J usage is TRBJ2-7, with D perhaps being TRBD1 or TRBD2 (5 bases each). The CDR3 length is 15 residues. CDR1 ENHRY and CDR2 SYGVKD come from the germline V gene. The V end was cut by 2 bases, the J end by 6 bases, with 17 bases between. The CDR3 protein is CAISEGGRTQAEQYF. DNA for the CDR3: TGTGCCATCAGTGAGGGGGGTAGGACCCAGGCCGAGCAGTACTTC.

This clonotype has just a few counts. This chain links TRBV30 with TRBJ1-2; tentatively, D is TRBD1 (5 bases). Trimming took off 3 bases at V and 2 bases at J, with 10 bases between the two ends. The germline V gene encodes CDR1 GTSNPN and CDR2 SVGIG (reference sequence). The CDR3 length is 13 residues. The CDR3, as DNA: TGTGCCTGGAGGTCCGGGGCAAACTATGGCTACACCTTC. It specifies CAWRSGANYGYTF.

J is TRBJ1-5 and V is TRBV11-3; D possibly corresponds to TRBD1 (5 bases). The germline CDR1 and CDR2 sequences are SGHNT and YENEEA. Between the trimmed V and J ends, which lost 3 bases and 0 bases, there was a span of 15 bases. CDR3 length equals 17 residues. The CDR3 sequence: CASSFVTANNSNQPQHF. The CDR3 DNA sequence: TGTGCCAGCAGCTTTGTGACAGCGAACAATAGCAATCAGCCCCAGCATTTT.

For this clonotype: The CDR3 carries no conserved terminal phenylalanine or tryptophan, so it likely arises from a read error. This chain connects TRBV10-3 to TRBJ1-1; D is perhaps TRBD1 (5 bases). In germline, CDR1 is ENHRY, CDR2 SYGVKD. Trimming cost V 3 bases and J 0 bases, with 11 bases left between them. The CDR3 totals 15 residues. The CDR3 nucleotides read TGTGCCATCAGTGACCCAGGGCTAATGAACACTGAAGCTTTCCTT. It translates to CAISDPGLMNTEAFL.

The chain uses TRBV20-1 and TRBJ1-4; TRBD1 agrees at 9 bases. Per germline, CDR1 DFQATT and CDR2 SNEGSKA (reference sequence). The ends lost 3 bases at V and 3 bases at J; junction bases unmatched: 8. This CDR3 is 16 amino acids long. Written as DNA, the CDR3 is TGCAGTGCTAGTCCGCTGCGGGACAGGGCTAATGAAAAACTGTTTTTT. Protein product: CSASPLRDRANEKLFF.

The V and J genes are TRBV11-1 and TRBJ2-7, with D possibly TRBD1 on 5 matching bases. Germline CDR1 is SGHAT and CDR2 is FQDESV (reference sequence). This CDR3 is built from 19 residues. The V end was cut by 2 bases, the J end by 2 bases, with 25 bases between. The CDR3 here is CASSLLPPLSQGRAYEQYF. The CDR3 bases are TGTGCCAGCAGCTTATTGCCTCCTCTCTCGCAGGGAAGAGCCTACGAGCAGTACTTC. Based on the CDR3 plus reference TRBV11-1 and TRBJ2-7, the full variable domain is EAEVAQSPRYKITEKSQAVAFWCDPISGHATLYWYRQILGQGPELLVQFQDESVVDDSQLPKDRFSAERLKGVDSTLKIQPAELGDSAMYLCASSLLPPLSQGRAYEQYFGPGTRLTVT.

The V and J genes are TRBV7-9 and TRBJ1-3; D is uncertain. There are 15 residues in the CDR3. CDR1 SEHNR and CDR2 FQNEAQ come from the germline V gene (reference sequence). Trimming stripped 4 bases from V and 0 bases from J, with 10 bases between. In DNA form, the CDR3 reads TGTGCCAGCAGCTCTGGACCTATCTCTGGAAACACCATATATTTT. As protein: CASSSGPISGNTIYF.

The rearrangement joins TRBV5-1 to TRBJ2-3; the D gene is possibly TRBD1 (5 bases). This CDR3 is built from 15 residues. Germline V CDR1 and CDR2: SGHRS, YFSETQ. Deletions cut 0 bases from V and 3 bases from J, with 11 bases between. DNA for the CDR3: TGCGCCAGCAGCTTGGAAGGACACCTGACAGATACGCAGTATTTT. It yields the protein CASSLEGHLTDTQYF.

The V call is TRBV11-1, the J call TRBJ2-5; a possible D gene is TRBD1 (7 bases). Germline CDR1 reads SGHAT; CDR2 reads FQDESV (reference sequence). There are 14 residues in the CDR3. V was trimmed by 5 bases and J by 6 bases, leaving 16 bases between them. CDR3 region: CASSDREARKTQYF. Here the CDR3 DNA reads TGTGCCAGCAGCGACAGGGAGGCTAGGAAGACCCAGTACTTC.

This clonotype was seen more than once but under ten times. V gene TRBV19 combines with J gene TRBJ1-3, with D unresolved. V gave up 3 bases and J gave up 1 base, with 4 bases separating them. This CDR3 comprises 13 residues. Germline lookup yields CDR1 LNHDA and CDR2 SQIVND (reference sequence). The chain's CDR3 is CASSIWSGNTIYF. DNA of the CDR3: TGTGCCAGTAGTATTTGGTCTGGAAACACCATATATTTT. Full variable domain (missing parts from reference TRBV19 and TRBJ1-3): DGGITQSPKYLFRKEGQNVTLSCEQNLNHDAMYWYRQDPGQGLRLIYYSQIVNDFQKGDIAEGYSVSREKKESFPLTVTSAQKNPTAFYLCASSIWSGNTIYFGEGSWLTVV.

J is TRBJ2-4 and V is TRBV11-2, with D uncertain. Germline V gene sequence: CDR1 SGHAT, CDR2 FQNNGV. V shed 5 bases and J shed 8 bases, with 7 bases lying between them. This CDR3 contains 11 residues. The CDR3 sequence: CASSPGYIQYF. The DNA of the CDR3 is TGTGCCAGCAGCCCGGGCTACATTCAGTACTTC.

This clonotype was found a few times. The genes are TRBV2 and TRBJ1-5, with 7 nucleotides matching TRBD1. J lost 11 bases, V lost 7 bases, and 14 bases had no gene match. This CDR3 has 14 amino acids. Germline V lookup: CDR1 SNHLY, CDR2 FYNNEI. The CDR3 is CASKKDREGWAQHF. CDR3 bases: TGTGCCAGCAAGAAAGACAGGGAAGGGTGGGCCCAGCATTTT.

This clonotype was picked up a small number of times. V usage is TRBV20-1 and J usage is TRBJ1-5; 7 nucleotides align to TRBD1. The germline gives CDR1 DFQATT, CDR2 SNEGSKA (reference sequence). The CDR3 is made up of 14 amino acids. V lost 0 bases and J lost 5; bases outside the gene matches: 4. In DNA form, the CDR3 reads TGCAGTGCTAGAGAGATCCAGGGGGATCAGCCCCAGCATTTT. This encodes CSAREIQGDQPQHF.

This clonotype appeared many times. The V and J genes are TRBV18 and TRBJ1-1; D gene unclear. The CDR3 contains 14 residues. Trimming shortened V by 2 bases and J by 1 base, and 8 bases separated the two germline ends. Looked up from germline, CDR1 is KGHSH and CDR2 is LQKENI. This CDR3 is CASSPDLGNTEAFF. Here the CDR3 DNA reads TGTGCCAGCTCACCAGATCTGGGGAACACTGAAGCTTTCTTT.

The J gene is TRBJ2-6, the V gene TRBV12-3 or TRBV12-4; 11 bases align to TRBD2. The CDR3 has 20 residues. The V and J ends lost 4 bases and 0 bases, in that order; junction bases with no gene match: 11. The CDR3 nucleotides read TGTGCCAGCAGTTCATCACGACTAGCGGGATTAGTCTCTGGGGCCAACGTCCTGACTTTC. Its translation: CASSSSRLAGLVSGANVLTF.

The chain joins TRBV15 to TRBJ2-3; 7 bases line up with TRBD2. This CDR3 is built from 17 residues. After removal of 1 base from V and 6 bases from J, the junction contained 13 bases not matched to a gene. Germline V gene lookup returns CDR1 LNHNV and CDR2 YYDKDF (reference sequence). The CDR3 DNA is TGTGCCACCAGCAGAGGAGGGACTACCCAACCTGTTGATACGCAGTATTTT. Translation gives CATSRGGTTQPVDTQYF.

The V gene is TRBV28, the J gene TRBJ1-2; D is perhaps TRBD1 (5 bases). There are 13 residues in the CDR3. Germline V lookup: CDR1 MDHEN, CDR2 SYDVKM. Trimming took off 2 bases at V and 7 bases at J, with 11 bases between the two ends. Here the CDR3 DNA reads TGTGCCAGCAGTTTAGGGGCGCGAGCTGGCTACACCTTC. This encodes CASSLGARAGYTF.